This TCR beta chain comes out of a study of cytomegalovirus exposure and HLA in healthy donors. Broader study findings: The listing of 150 to 200 TCR beta chains classed them as cytomegalovirus-associated.

Points on this clone: As yet, its antigen is unknown.

60 Vbeta and 13 Jbeta primers were used in PCR. Sequencing used immunoSEQ multiplex PCR; TCRdb keeps in-frame clones, though not all of them. Of about 140,000 clones in the sample, roughly 80% were seen once. Germline CDR1 is SGHNT and CDR2 is YYREEE (reference sequence). V trimming: 1 base; J trimming: 7 bases; junction bases outside the gene matches: 8. This CDR3 spans 16 amino acids. The receptor's source is a female donor in good health and CMV-seronegative. The chain is built from TRBV5-4 and TRBJ1-4, with 9 positions matching TRBD1. The sequenced material came from PBMCs. CDR3 residues: CASSLKTGGRSEKLFF. Written as DNA, the CDR3 is TGTGCCAGCAGCTTGAAGACAGGGGGTCGGAGTGAAAAACTGTTTTTT.